This T cell receptor (beta chain) was found in a study of cytomegalovirus exposure and HLA in healthy donors. Study-level findings and limits: TCR beta chain V- and J-gene trimming was linked, in a later analysis, to a missense variant in DCLRE1C. In a later analysis, DRB1 alleles had the most associated TCRs; HLA-C alleles the fewest.

The CDR3 spans 14 residues. The trim removed 6 bases at V and 6 bases at J, leaving 4 bases unmatched. Germline V CDR1 and CDR2: MNHNS, SASEGT. Of note for this clone: The antigen is not known.

Primers for the PCR totalled 60 Vbeta and 13 Jbeta. Under the authors' procedure: In a later analysis, around 12 million of about 80 million unique beta chains occurred in at least two donors. Some clones are missing from TCRdb's copy, which holds only in-frame ones; the method was immunoSEQ multiplex PCR. V and J calls and clone size are those listed in that table; D and trimming were worked out from the DNA. The sample totals fewer than 250,000 clones; its top ten clones hold roughly 0.98%. The V gene is TRBV6-1, the J gene TRBJ1-6; 8 bases fit TRBD1. Sequenced: PBMCs. This sequence originates from a woman in her 30s in good health and CMV-seropositive. The CDR3 here is CASRLTGGNSPLHF. The CDR3 nucleotides are TGTGCCAGCAGGCTTACAGGGGGTAATTCACCCCTCCACTTT.